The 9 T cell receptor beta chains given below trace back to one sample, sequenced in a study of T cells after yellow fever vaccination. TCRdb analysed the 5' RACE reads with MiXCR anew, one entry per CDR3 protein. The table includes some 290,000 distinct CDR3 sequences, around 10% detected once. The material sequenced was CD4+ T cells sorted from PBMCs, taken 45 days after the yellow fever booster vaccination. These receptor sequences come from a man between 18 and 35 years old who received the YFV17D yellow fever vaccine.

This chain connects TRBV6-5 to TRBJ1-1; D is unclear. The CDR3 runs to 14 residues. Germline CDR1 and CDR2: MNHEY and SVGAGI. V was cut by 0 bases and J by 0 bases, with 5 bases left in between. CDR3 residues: CASSYSPMNTEAFF. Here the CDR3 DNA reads TGTGCCAGCAGTTACTCTCCCATGAACACTGAAGCTTTCTTT.

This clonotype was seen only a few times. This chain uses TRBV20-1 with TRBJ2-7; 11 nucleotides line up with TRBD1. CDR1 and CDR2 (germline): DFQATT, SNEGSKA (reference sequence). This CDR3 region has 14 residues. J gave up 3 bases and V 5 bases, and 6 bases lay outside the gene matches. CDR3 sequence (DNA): TGCAGTGCTCGTGGGACAGGGGGGTTCTACGAGCAGTACTTC. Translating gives CSARGTGGFYEQYF.

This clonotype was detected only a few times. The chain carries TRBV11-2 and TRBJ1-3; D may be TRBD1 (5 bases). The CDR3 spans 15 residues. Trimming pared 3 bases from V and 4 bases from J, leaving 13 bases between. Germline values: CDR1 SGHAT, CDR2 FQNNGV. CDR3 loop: CASSLGRRAGNTIYF. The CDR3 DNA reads TGTGCCAGCAGCTTGGGACGGAGAGCAGGAAACACCATATATTTT.

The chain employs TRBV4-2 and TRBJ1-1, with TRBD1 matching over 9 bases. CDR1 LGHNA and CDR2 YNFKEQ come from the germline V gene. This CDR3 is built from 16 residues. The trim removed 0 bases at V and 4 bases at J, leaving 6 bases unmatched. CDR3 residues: CASSQDLNRGLTEAFF. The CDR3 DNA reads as TGTGCCAGCAGCCAAGATCTCAACAGGGGGCTCACTGAAGCTTTCTTT.

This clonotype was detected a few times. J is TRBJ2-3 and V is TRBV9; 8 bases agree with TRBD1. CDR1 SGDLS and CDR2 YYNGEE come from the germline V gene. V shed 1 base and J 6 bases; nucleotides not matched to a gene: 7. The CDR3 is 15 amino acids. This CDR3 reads CASSVIGQGSDTQYF. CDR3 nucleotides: TGTGCCAGCAGCGTAATTGGACAGGGCTCGGATACGCAGTATTTT. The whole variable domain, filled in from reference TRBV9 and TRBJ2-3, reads DSGVTQTPKHLITATGQRVTLRCSPRSGDLSVYWYQQSLDQGLQFLIQYYNGEERAKGNILERFSAQQFPDLHSELNLSSLELGDSALYFCASSVIGQGSDTQYFGPGTRLTVL.

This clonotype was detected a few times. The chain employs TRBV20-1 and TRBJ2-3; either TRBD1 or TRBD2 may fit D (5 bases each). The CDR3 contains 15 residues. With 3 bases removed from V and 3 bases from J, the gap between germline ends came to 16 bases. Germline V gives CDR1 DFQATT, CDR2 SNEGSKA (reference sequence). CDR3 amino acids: CSASSRDGTTDTQYF. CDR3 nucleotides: TGCAGTGCTAGTTCGAGGGACGGTACTACAGATACGCAGTATTTT.

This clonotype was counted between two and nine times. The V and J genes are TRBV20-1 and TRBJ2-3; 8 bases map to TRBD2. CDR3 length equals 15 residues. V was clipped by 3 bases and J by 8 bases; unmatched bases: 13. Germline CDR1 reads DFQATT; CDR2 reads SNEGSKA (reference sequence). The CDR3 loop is CSASGERGNGGTQYF. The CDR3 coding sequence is TGCAGTGCTAGTGGCGAGCGGGGGAACGGCGGTACGCAGTATTTT.

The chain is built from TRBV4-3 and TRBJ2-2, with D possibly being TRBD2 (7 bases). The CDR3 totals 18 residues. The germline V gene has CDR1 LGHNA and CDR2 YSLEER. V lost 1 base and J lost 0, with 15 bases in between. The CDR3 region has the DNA TGCGCCAGCAGCCAAGGTGTCGCGGGGGCTTCGAACACCGGGGAGCTGTTTTTT. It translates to CASSQGVAGASNTGELFF.

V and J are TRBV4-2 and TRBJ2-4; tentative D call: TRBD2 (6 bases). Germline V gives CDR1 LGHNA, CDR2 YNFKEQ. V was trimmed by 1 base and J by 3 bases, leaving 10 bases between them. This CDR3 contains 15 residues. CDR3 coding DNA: TGTGCCAGCAGCCAAGTCTCCGGGGGCAAAAACATTCAGTACTTC. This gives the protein CASSQVSGGKNIQYF.